This T cell receptor beta chain derives from a study of CD4 T cells in relation to SARS-CoV-2 and coronaviruses. At the level of the study: PBMCs were cultured with antigen for around nine days before TCR beta sequencing. Study-wide results and caveats: Approximately 65% of donors had memory CD4+ clonotypes crossrecognizing SARS-CoV-2 and common cold coronavirus spike.

TCRdb keeps only in-frame clones here, not all; method: immunoSEQ multiplex PCR. The sample lists 20,000 or so clones, over 70% occurring once. A note on this clone: The target antigen is unknown.

CD4+ T cells from unexposed donors were obtained before the COVID-19 pandemic (2011-2018). After about ten days of culture, CD4+ T cells were isolated. Sequenced material: CD4+ T cells from PBMCs, cultured in vitro. This clonotype originated in a human donor in good health.

CDR3 residues: CASTALGYNEQFF. The CDR3 nucleotides read TGTGCCAGCACCGCACTAGGATACAATGAGCAGTTCTTC. The rearrangement links TRBV12-3 or TRBV12-4 to TRBJ2-1; possible D gene TRBD2, 5 bases. Trimming took off 7 bases at V and 4 bases at J, with 11 bases between the two ends. The CDR3 has 13 amino acids.